This TCR beta chain emerged from a study of shared clonotypes between healthy human individuals. As for the study in general: Each donor had three CD4 naive, three CD4 memory, two CD8 naive and one CD8 memory plate.

Trimming at V came to 1 base and at J to 5 bases, leaving 5 bases not matched to a gene. Germline CDR1 GTSNPN, CDR2 SVGIG (reference sequence). The CDR3 totals 15 residues. The deep-level immunoSEQ assay was used. Template for every sorted-subset replicate PCR totaled about 0.2 ug DNA, 25,000 to 35,000 T cell genomes. Method: immunoSEQ multiplex PCR; TCRdb's copy keeps in-frame clones and lacks some. The sample yields about 1 million clones, around three quarters seen once. The source material was memory CD4+ T cells from PBMCs. The subset denotes: CD45RA-negative fraction. The V gene is TRBV30, the J gene TRBJ1-5, with 10 bases matching TRBD1. This TCR derives from a man between 18 and 29 years old in good health. Some clones in this sample may be carry-over from other donors' samples. CDR3 region: CAWSGTGGLYQPQHF. The DNA for the CDR3 is TGTGCCTGGAGTGGGACAGGGGGGCTCTATCAGCCCCAGCATTTT.